This T cell receptor (beta chain) is from a study of blood T cell repertoires in COVID-19 (dated by TCRdb to 2020 to 2022). Concerning the study at large: Samples covering the acute and convalescent phases of COVID-19 were provided by collaborators in the United States, Italy and Spain. The material from the prospective study consisted of cDNA or gDNA derived from T cells, B-cell-depleted T cells, or PBMCs. Subjects who had been exposed to COVID-19, were actively infected with it, or had recovered from it provided the deeply sampled blood TCRbeta repertoires that made up the dataset. The repertoires were made available in a free public database intended to serve as a resource for research on the immune response to SARS-CoV-2. The samples were drawn from two sources: the first 160 participants of the ongoing ImmuneRACE study, and 1,200 or so subjects contributed by 6 global collaborators. Sample metadata almost always included a de-identified subject ID, COVID-19 status, age in years and sex. Where available, HLA class I and class II types were taken from metadata supplied by the sample provider and were not determined by assay-based typing. The investigation overall reported the following: How much clinical and demographic metadata was included differed by source and by participant, and the metadata was provided uncurated.

In regard to this clone: Its specific antigen is unknown. Base qualities are missing; no much larger clone stands one base away.

Based on the germline V gene (reference sequence), the CDR1 and CDR2 sequences are LNHDA and SQIVND. From the cysteine through the phenylalanine, the CDR3 covers 13 amino acids. The retained sequence is limited to the CDR3, 39 bases, with the frame set at the first base. Trimming takes 8 bases from V and 2 bases from J, and the germline ends sit 10 bases apart. TCRbeta CDR3 regions were amplified from genomic DNA using the immunoSEQ Assay, a bias-controlled multiplex PCR. On the study's bioinformatics: The number of nucleated cells in each sample was estimated by amplification of reference gene primers within the assay. To quantify the absolute abundance of each unique TCRbeta CDR3 rearrangement, sequence reads were collapsed and filtered. Productive Simpson clonality was computed per sample as the square root of Simpson's diversity index over productive rearrangements. TCRdb took over this immuneACCESS table, retaining in-frame rearrangements with V and J assigned. Such tables are incomplete; in checked studies, under half of the missing clones stem from an unresolved V gene, and the remainder is unexplained. The DNA was the basis for D and trimming; V, J and clone size are from that table. The sample data list hundreds of thousands of clones, and around nine tenths of these were observed just once. The ten largest clones represent around 1.6% of the sample.

In the prospective study, participants were about 18 to 95 years old, resided in 25 or so geographic areas of the United States, and were enrolled through a virtual design. To assign participants to cohorts, the prospective study relied on clinical history that participants themselves reported in a screening survey and a study questionnaire. For ImmuneRACE Cohort 3, a participant was defined as recovered based on two consecutive negative NP/OP PCR tests, clearance by a healthcare professional, or resolution of symptoms. Mobile phlebotomists in the prospective study collected whole blood, serum and a nasopharyngeal or oropharyngeal swab from every participant. Additional blood draws and questionnaires over an approximately two-month period could optionally be provided by prospective study participants. Prospective study blood samples were shipped either frozen or at room temperature before DNA extraction.

Material for sequencing was PBMCs or T cells enriched from blood (not recorded which). The receptor was isolated from a woman aged 45-65 years who had recovered from COVID-19. The rearrangement joined TRBV19 to TRBJ1-5; the D gene remains uncertain. For the CDR3, the sequence is CASAGVGNQPQHF. In nucleotide form, the sequence is TGTGCCAGTGCGGGTGTAGGCAATCAGCCCCAGCATTTT.